This T cell receptor (beta chain) came from a study of T cells in Graves' hyperthyroidism and ophthalmopathy. Diagnosing involved the use of clinical symptoms, serum thyroxine and TRAb, thyroid ultrasound and orbital computed tomography. Each 10 ml fresh peripheral blood draw supplied the PBMCs. The source material, RNA transcripts, was used to amplify TCR beta CDR3 regions. The TCR CDR3 first-round RT-PCR relied on the HTBI primer set. One entry per CDR3 protein results from TCRdb running MiXCR on the multiplex PCR reads. The sample gives 200,000 to 250,000 distinct CDR3 sequences, almost 25% of which show up once; around 40% is in the top ten. The trim removed 0 bases at V and 4 bases at J, leaving 9 bases unmatched. The CDR3 covers 16 residues. CDR1 is SGHRS and CDR2 is YFSETQ in the germline V gene. There are many counts of this clonotype. Its antigen is still unknown. Study findings and constraints: Among thyroid clonotypes expanded above 0.001, most also appeared in blood.

Sequencing was done on a sample of blood. This TCR was sampled from a woman aged 40 to 50 with Graves' ophthalmopathy. This chain joins TRBV5-1 and TRBJ1-1, with TRBD1 identical over 7 bases. The CDR3 sequence is CASSLDAWAGGTEAFF. CDR3 DNA sequence: TGCGCCAGCAGCTTGGATGCTTGGGCAGGGGGCACTGAAGCTTTCTTT.